The entry below describes one T cell receptor (beta chain). Its antigen is currently unknown. The sample originates from a study of cytomegalovirus exposure and HLA in healthy donors. Study observations and caveats: Researchers counted 164 TCR beta chains as cytomegalovirus-associated. The finding came from a later analysis; first-cohort TCR clusters tended to co-occur in the approximately 120 validation repertoires.

Donors were drawn from the approximately 130-subject validation cohort, separate from the approximately 700-subject first cohort. This CDR3 has 16 residues. CDR1 is MNHNS and CDR2 is SASEGT in the germline V gene. V lost 3 bases and J lost 4; bases outside the gene matches: 9. Assay used: immunoSEQ multiplex PCR; TCRdb lists only in-frame clones, some missing. The sample has 55,000 to 65,000 clones, roughly 96% seen once. The receptor was derived from a young woman in good health and CMV-seropositive. The rearrangement uses TRBV6-1 and TRBJ1-5; 7 bases match TRBD1. The specimen sequenced was PBMCs. CDR3 amino acids: CASSDGGRRGNQPQHF. The CDR3 bases are TGTGCCAGCAGTGACGGAGGGCGCAGGGGGAATCAGCCCCAGCATTTT.